The 18 T cell receptor beta chains listed next were all sequenced from one sample in a study of monozygotic twins with inflammatory bowel disease. TCRdb re-called the 5' RACE reads; one entry per CDR3 protein, DNA not given. Its table records roughly 300,000 distinct CDR3 sequences. The source material was blood. The receptors were sampled from a human donor with ulcerative colitis or Crohn's disease, or a healthy co-twin of an affected twin (not recorded which).

The CDR3 protein is CAIQGSQTYNEQFF. The gene calls are TRBV28 and TRBJ2-1; TCRdb outputs TRBD2, but without DNA this stays unchecked. The CDR3 has 14 residues. Germline CDR1 reads MDHEN; CDR2 reads SYDVKM.

The chain carries TRBV14 and TRBJ2-1. Germline values: CDR1 SGHDN, CDR2 FVKESK. The CDR3 runs 15 residues. CDR3 region: CASSLEFSLNNEQFF.

V usage is TRBV29-1 and J usage is TRBJ1-1; TCRdb returns TRBD1, unconfirmable since there is no DNA. In germline, CDR1 is SQVTM, CDR2 ANQGSEA. There are 13 residues in the CDR3. The CDR3 is CSVTPQENTEAFF.

The chain joins TRBV19 to TRBJ2-3; TCRdb lists TRBD1, though no DNA is available to test this call. This CDR3 comprises 14 residues. From germline, CDR1 is LNHDA and CDR2 SQIVND (reference sequence). CDR3 region: CASSIARGTDTQYF.

The chain couples TRBV24-1 to TRBJ1-1; the TCRdb call, TRBD1, lacks DNA for checking. The CDR3 has 12 residues. Germline CDR1 and CDR2: KGHDR and SFDVKD. CDR3 sequence: CATGGAGAEAFF.

J is TRBJ2-7 and V is TRBV7-9. Germline V lookup: CDR1 SEHNR, CDR2 FQNEAQ (reference sequence). The CDR3 has 14 amino acids. The CDR3 here is CASSPKEQSYEQYF. Variable domain in full (rest from reference TRBV7-9 and TRBJ2-7): DTGVSQNPRHKITKRGQNVTFRCDPISEHNRLYWYRQTLGQGPEFLTYFQNEAQLEKSRLLSDRFSAERPKGSFSTLEIQRTEQGDSAMYLCASSPKEQSYEQYFGPGTRLTVT.

V usage is TRBV7-6 and J usage is TRBJ2-7. This CDR3 has 13 amino acids. Germline CDR1 is SGHVS and CDR2 is FNYEAQ. CDR3 region: CASSPISGDEQYF. Full variable domain (rest looked up from reference TRBV7-6 and TRBJ2-7): GAGVSQSPRYKVTKRGQDVALRCDPISGHVSLYWYRQALGQGPEFLTYFNYEAQQDKSGLPNDRFSAERPEGSISTLTIQRTEQRDSAMYRCASSPISGDEQYFGPGTRLTVT.

The J gene is TRBJ2-5, the V gene TRBV7-8; TCRdb's assignment of TRBD2 cannot be checked, as there is no DNA. Germline V gene data show CDR1 as SGHVS and CDR2 as FQNEAQ. The CDR3 totals 14 residues. The CDR3 reads CASSLAGRAETQYF.

This chain joins TRBV7-9 and TRBJ2-7; TCRdb's assignment of TRBD1 cannot be checked, as there is no DNA. Germline V lookup: CDR1 SEHNR, CDR2 FQNEAQ (reference sequence). The CDR3 totals 14 residues. CDR3 in amino acids: CASSTDRARNEQYF.

The gene calls are TRBV7-2 and TRBJ2-5. Looked up from germline, CDR1 is SGHTA and CDR2 is FQGNSA. The CDR3 is made up of 12 amino acids. CDR3 residues: CASSFWKETQYF.

This chain links TRBV20-1 with TRBJ2-7; TCRdb calls TRBD2, which cannot be checked without DNA. Germline V gives CDR1 DFQATT, CDR2 SNEGSKA (reference sequence). This CDR3 contains 11 residues. The CDR3 reads CSASREYEQYF.

CDR3: CASSLALLRPRETQYF. The gene calls are TRBV7-2 and TRBJ2-5; TCRdb picks TRBD2, but there is no DNA to check that call. The CDR3 contains 16 residues. In germline, CDR1 is SGHTA, CDR2 FQGNSA. Based on the CDR3 plus reference TRBV7-2 and TRBJ2-5, the full variable domain is GAGVSQSPSNKVTEKGKDVELRCDPISGHTALYWYRQSLGQGLEFLIYFQGNSAPDKSGLPSDRFSAERTGGSVSTLTIQRTQQEDSAVYLCASSLALLRPRETQYFGPGTRLLVL.

The CDR3 region is CAWRRRLAGELEQYF. The rearrangement joins TRBV30 to TRBJ2-7; the TCRdb D gene call, TRBD2, has no DNA to confirm it. The CDR3 is made up of 15 amino acids. Germline lookup yields CDR1 GTSNPN and CDR2 SVGIG (reference sequence).

The genes are TRBV14 and TRBJ2-1. The CDR3 covers 13 residues. CDR1 and CDR2 from the germline V gene are SGHDN and FVKESK. CDR3 protein: CASSQLQSNEQFF.

V and J are TRBV20-1 and TRBJ2-3. Germline assignment: CDR1 DFQATT and CDR2 SNEGSKA (reference sequence). The CDR3 has 17 amino acids. The CDR3 sequence is CSARDLYSPPKTDTQYF.

This chain connects TRBV12-3 or TRBV12-4 to TRBJ2-2; TCRdb's D call of TRBD2 is untestable without DNA. The CDR3 sequence is 15 residues long. The CDR3 sequence is CASSRGGGNTGELFF.

This chain uses TRBV2 with TRBJ2-7; TCRdb's assignment of TRBD2 cannot be checked, as there is no DNA. The CDR3 loop spans 12 amino acids. The germline V gene has CDR1 SNHLY and CDR2 FYNNEI. The CDR3 spells CASHRGSSEQYF.

The CDR3 region is CASSLFGPGSYNEQFF. The chain joins TRBV12-3 or TRBV12-4 to TRBJ2-1; the TCRdb D gene call, TRBD2, has no DNA to confirm it. This CDR3 is 16 amino acids long.